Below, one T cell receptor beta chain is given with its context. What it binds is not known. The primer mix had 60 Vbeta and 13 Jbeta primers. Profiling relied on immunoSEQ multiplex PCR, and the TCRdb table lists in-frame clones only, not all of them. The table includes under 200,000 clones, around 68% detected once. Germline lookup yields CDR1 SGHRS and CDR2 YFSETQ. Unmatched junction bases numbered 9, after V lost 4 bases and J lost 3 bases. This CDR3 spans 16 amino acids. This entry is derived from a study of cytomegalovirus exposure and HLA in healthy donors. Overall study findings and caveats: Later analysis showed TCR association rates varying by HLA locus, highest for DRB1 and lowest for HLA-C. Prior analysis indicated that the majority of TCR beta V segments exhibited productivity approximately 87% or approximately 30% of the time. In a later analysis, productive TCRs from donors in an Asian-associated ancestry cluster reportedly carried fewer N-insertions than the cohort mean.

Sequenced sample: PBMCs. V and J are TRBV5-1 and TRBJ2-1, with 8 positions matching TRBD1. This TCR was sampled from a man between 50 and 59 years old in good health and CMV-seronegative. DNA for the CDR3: TGCGCCAGCAGCCTCCGAACAGGGGGTCTCTACAATGAGCAGTTCTTC. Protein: CASSLRTGGLYNEQFF. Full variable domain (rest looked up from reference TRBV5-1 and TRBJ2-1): KAGVTQTPRYLIKTRGQQVTLSCSPISGHRSVSWYQQTPGQGLQFLFEYFSETQRNKGNFPGRFSGRQFSNSRSEMNVSTLELGDSALYLCASSLRTGGLYNEQFFGPGTRLTVL.